This T cell receptor (beta chain) came from a study of T-cell memory formation after mild COVID-19 (dated by TCRdb to about 2021). For the study in its entirety: Most TCR sequence clusters were specific to one of the two donors. In a couple of donors, T-cell clones that expanded and contracted after mild COVID-19 were tracked by sequencing TCRalpha and TCRbeta repertoires over time. Two young, previously healthy adult volunteers made up the cohort, one male and one female.

PBMCs were isolated by Ficoll-Paque density gradient centrifugation. Sequencing used an Illumina NovaSeq 6000. Using 5'RACE with constant-segment primers, TCRalpha and TCRbeta cDNA libraries were constructed, with sample barcodes and unique molecular identifiers added in the process. Trizol reagent was used to extract RNA from every sample. Library amplification was performed in two PCR steps, and a second sample barcode and Illumina TruSeq adapters were introduced in the second step. The libraries were sequenced on an Illumina NovaSeq using 2 x 150 bp paired-end reads. The paper's processing steps were these. With migec v1.2.7, reads were demultiplexed and then collapsed into UMI-guided consensus sequences. Using mixcr v2.1.11, UMI consensuses were aligned to TRA and TRB V and J templates and then assembled into clonotypes. Expanded or contracted clonotypes were those called significant by both edgeR and NoisET, with noise models trained on biological replicates. For edgeR calls, a false discovery rate-adjusted p below 0.01 and a log2 fold-change threshold of 1 were applied. As an exploratory analysis of dynamics, max-normalized trajectories of the 1000 most abundant clonotypes were examined by PCA with hierarchical clustering. Separately sequenced CD4+ and CD8+ repertoires were used to assign the CD4 or CD8 phenotype of responding clones. TCRdb reprocessing: public reads trimmed at Q25 with fastp, clones called with MiXCR, in-frame beta chains kept. All rows with the same CDR3 protein become a single entry with the most common DNA and genes. TCRdb's processing, not the authors' own work, is the source of the V and J calls. Present in this sample are around 250,000 distinct CDR3 sequences, approximately 10% of which were seen just once. The ten most abundant clones make up 22% of the sample.

Relative to germline, V is 0 bases shorter and J is 1 base shorter, with 7 bases between their ends. Including cysteine and phenylalanine, the CDR3 has 14 amino acids. Of all the DNA, just the CDR3 is kept, 42 bases in frame from base 1. For CDR1 and CDR2, the germline V gene lists SGHRS and YFSETQ. Points the paper makes about the study in general: Clones contracting from day 15 to 85 had balanced CD4/CD8 phenotypes, while a second wave expanding from day 15 to 37 was biased towards CD4+. SARS-CoV-2 specificity was not confirmed for the second-wave clones peaking on day 37. The detection of some responding clones in pre-infection memory suggests that pre-existing cross-reactive memory T cells joined the SARS-CoV-2 response. Contracting CD4+ clones were found mainly in CM and EM memory subsets, while CD8+ clones were enriched in EMRA. The study covered only a couple of mild cases, and larger cohorts including severe cases with pre-infection samples were considered necessary.

This clonotype was picked up many times. The target of this receptor is not known. Base qualities were left out, and no much larger clone turns up one base away. The source material was PBMCs or a T cell subset sorted from them (not recorded which). The receptor chain draws on TRBV5-1 and TRBJ1-1; no D gene is confidently identified. This clonotype originated in a man between 18 and 35 years old who had mild COVID-19 (a few samples of this study predate the infection). The sample titles of this study are shuffled in the database, so cell type and time point are left out; the donor was told from shared clones. CDR3 reads: CASSLDPGNTEAFF. The base sequence is TGCGCCAGCAGCTTGGACCCAGGGAACACTGAAGCTTTCTTT. The full variable domain, with segments outside the CDR3 supplied by the reference TRBV5-1 and TRBJ1-1 proteins, appears as KAGVTQTPRYLIKTRGQQVTLSCSPISGHRSVSWYQQTPGQGLQFLFEYFSETQRNKGNFPGRFSGRQFSNSRSEMNVSTLELGDSALYLCASSLDPGNTEAFFGQGTRLTVV.